This T cell receptor beta chain was recorded in a study of T cell changes during pregnancy in multiple sclerosis. The method was immunoSEQ multiplex PCR; TCRdb's version includes in-frame clones alone and lacks a portion of them. The sample holds 93,000 or so clones, about 91% seen once. Sequencing used peripheral blood, obtained before pregnancy. The sequence derives from a female donor with multiple sclerosis, enrolled in a pregnancy study.

The DNA for the CDR3 is TGCGCCAGCAGCTTGGAGGGTGGGGCATACTATGGCTACACCTTC. This encodes CASSLEGGAYYGYTF. The J gene is TRBJ1-2, the V gene TRBV5-1, with D possibly TRBD1 on 5 matching bases. The germline V gene has CDR1 SGHRS and CDR2 YFSETQ. CDR3 length: 15 amino acids. The ends were cut back, 0 bases at V and 3 bases at J, with 12 bases in the middle. The full variable domain, rest sourced from reference TRBV5-1 and TRBJ1-2, is KAGVTQTPRYLIKTRGQQVTLSCSPISGHRSVSWYQQTPGQGLQFLFEYFSETQRNKGNFPGRFSGRQFSNSRSEMNVSTLELGDSALYLCASSLEGGAYYGYTFGSGTRLTVV.